One and the same sample provided the 9 T cell receptor beta chains below, sequenced in a study of human T cells and chemical hapten exposure. TCRdb itself ran the RACE reads through MiXCR, one entry per CDR3 protein. The profile shows under 200,000 distinct CDR3 sequences, roughly 30% of them singletons. Time point: pre-sensitization, week 0. Treatment described: therapeutic diphenylcyclopropenone sensitization with weekly scalp DPC. Sequencing was performed on whole blood, taken in connection with sensitization to the hapten diphenylcyclopropenone (DPC). The receptors derive from a woman aged 25-40 years with alopecia areata. Some clones in this sample may be carry-over from other donors' samples.

This clonotype was counted between two and nine times. V usage is TRBV5-1 and J usage is TRBJ2-1, with 8 positions matching TRBD2. V lost 6 bases to trimming and J lost 0 bases; unmatched junction nucleotides: 5. Germline V lookup: CDR1 SGHRS, CDR2 YFSETQ. The CDR3 extends over 15 amino acids. The CDR3 sequence: CASTFSGVSYNEQFF. The DNA for the CDR3 is TGCGCCAGCACCTTTAGCGGGGTCTCCTACAATGAGCAGTTCTTC.

The rearrangement uses TRBV20-1 and TRBJ2-7; 8 bases match TRBD1. CDR3 length: 15 amino acids. The V gene end was trimmed by 2 bases and the J gene end by 0 bases; junction bases not matched to a gene: 6. Germline V gene lookup returns CDR1 DFQATT and CDR2 SNEGSKA (reference sequence). Here the CDR3 DNA reads TGCAGTGCTAGAATCACGGGACAGGTCTCCTACGAGCAGTACTTC. Translated: CSARITGQVSYEQYF.

CDR3 DNA: TGCAGTGCTAACTGGGCTCGTGGCTACGAGCAGTACTTC. Translating it yields CSANWARGYEQYF. The rearrangement uses TRBV20-1 and TRBJ2-7; D not certain. The CDR3 is 13 residues long. Germline assignment: CDR1 DFQATT and CDR2 SNEGSKA (reference sequence). Trimming shortened V by 4 bases and J by 3 bases, and 13 bases separated the two germline ends.

The chain joins TRBV27 to TRBJ2-3, with 9 bases lining up with TRBD2. Germline V gives CDR1 MNHEY, CDR2 SMNVEV (reference sequence). The CDR3 is 17 residues long. Trimming cost V 0 bases and J 3 bases; bases outside gene matches: 7. The CDR3 reads CASSLSVREGPTDTQYF. CDR3 bases: TGTGCCAGCAGTTTATCGGTGCGGGAGGGCCCTACAGATACGCAGTATTTT.

This clonotype was found a few times. The rearrangement links TRBV6-2 or TRBV6-3 to TRBJ2-7; 14 positions agree with TRBD2. After removal of 5 bases from V and 4 bases from J, the junction contained 4 bases not matched to a gene. Per germline, CDR1 MNHEY and CDR2 SVGEGT. The length of the CDR3 is 15 residues. Written as DNA, the CDR3 is TGTGCCAGCAGTAACGGACTAGCGGGAGGATACGAGCAGTACTTC. It specifies CASSNGLAGGYEQYF.

The V and J genes are TRBV7-9 and TRBJ1-5, with D perhaps TRBD1 (6 bases). The germline V and J ends were trimmed by 2 bases and 6 bases, with 17 bases remaining between them. Germline CDR1 SEHNR, CDR2 FQNEAQ (reference sequence). The CDR3 sequence is 16 residues long. CDR3 in DNA: TGTGCCAGCAGCTTAAGTGGGGCGGGGGGGGCTCAGCCCCAGCATTTT. Its translation is CASSLSGAGGAQPQHF.

This chain links TRBV5-1 with TRBJ2-7, with D possibly matching TRBD2 (6 bases). The ends were cut back, 0 bases at V and 3 bases at J, with 13 bases in the middle. The CDR3 length is 15 residues. Germline V gene sequence: CDR1 SGHRS, CDR2 YFSETQ. The chain's CDR3 is CASSLAGQAGYEQYF. The CDR3 nucleotides read TGCGCCAGCAGCTTGGCAGGTCAAGCGGGCTACGAGCAGTACTTC.

The chain recombines TRBV7-2 with TRBJ2-5; tentatively, D is TRBD2 (5 bases). Germline CDR1 reads SGHTA; CDR2 reads FQGNSA. The CDR3 consists of 13 residues. V was pared by 0 bases and J by 5 bases, with 7 bases between. In DNA, the CDR3 is TGTGCCAGCAGCTTAGCCCGGGATGAGACCCAGTACTTC. Residues: CASSLARDETQYF.

V gene TRBV4-2 combines with J gene TRBJ2-3; 10 nucleotides match TRBD1. V lost 4 bases to trimming and J lost 1 base; unmatched junction nucleotides: 2. The CDR3 runs 15 residues. Germline V CDR1 and CDR2: LGHNA, YNFKEQ. In nucleotides, the CDR3 is TGTGCCAGCAGCCGGGGGACAGGGGGCACAGATACGCAGTATTTT. Amino acids: CASSRGTGGTDTQYF.